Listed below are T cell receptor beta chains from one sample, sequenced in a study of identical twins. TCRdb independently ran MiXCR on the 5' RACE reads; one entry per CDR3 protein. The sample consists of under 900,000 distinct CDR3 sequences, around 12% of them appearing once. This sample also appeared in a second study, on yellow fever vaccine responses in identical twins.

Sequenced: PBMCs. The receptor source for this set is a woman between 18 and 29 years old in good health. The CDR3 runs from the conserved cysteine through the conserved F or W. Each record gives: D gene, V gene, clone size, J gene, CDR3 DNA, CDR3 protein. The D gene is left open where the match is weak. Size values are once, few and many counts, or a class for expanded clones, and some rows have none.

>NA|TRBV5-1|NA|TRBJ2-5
TGCGCCAGCAGTTCGGTAGGACAGTACGAAGAGACCCAGTACTTC
CASSSVGQYEETQYF
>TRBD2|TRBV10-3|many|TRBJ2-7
TGTGCCATCAGTCAGCGGGACTCCTACGAGCAGTACTTC
CAISQRDSYEQYF
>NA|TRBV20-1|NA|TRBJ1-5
TGCAGTGCTCTACAGGCTCAAGACAATCAGCCCCAGCATTTT
CSALQAQDNQPQHF
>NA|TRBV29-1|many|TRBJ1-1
TGCAGCGTTGGCCAGGGGAGGAACACTGAAGCTTTCTTT
CSVGQGRNTEAFF
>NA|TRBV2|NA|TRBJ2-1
TGTGCCAGCAGTGAGGGCGTGGATGAGCAGTTCTTC
CASSEGVDEQFF
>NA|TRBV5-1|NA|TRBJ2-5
TGCGCCAGCAGCGACGGGACTCAGTACCAAGAGACCCAGTACTTC
CASSDGTQYQETQYF
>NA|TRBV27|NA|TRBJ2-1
TGTGCCAGCAGTTCCATCTGGGGGCAGGGTAATGAGCAGTTCTTC
CASSSIWGQGNEQFF
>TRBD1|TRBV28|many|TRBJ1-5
TGTGCCAGCATCGGGAAGGGGGCCAATCAGCCCCAGCATTTT
CASIGKGANQPQHF
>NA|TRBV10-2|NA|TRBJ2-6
TGCGCCAGCAGCGCTAAGGGGTATGGGGCCAACGTCCTGACTTTC
CASSAKGYGANVLTF
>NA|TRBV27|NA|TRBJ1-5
TGTGCCAGTAAAAAAAGACAGGACTATAGCAATCAGCCCCAGCATTTT
CASKKRQDYSNQPQHF
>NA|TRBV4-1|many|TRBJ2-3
TGCGCCAGCAGCCAAGAAATAGTAGCAGCATTTAGCACAGATACGCAGTATTTT
CASSQEIVAAFSTDTQYF
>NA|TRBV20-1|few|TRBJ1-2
TGCAGTGCCTCTCACAGACAGGATGGGGGCTACACCTTC
CSASHRQDGGYTF
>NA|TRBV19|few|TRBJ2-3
TGTGCCAGTAGTAAATTTTTGCCCATATCCAGCGGGACAGATACGCAGTATTTT
CASSKFLPISSGTDTQYF
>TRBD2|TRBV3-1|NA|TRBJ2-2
TGTGCCAGCAGCCGCGGGGGGGTGGGACCCCGGCCCGGGGAGCTGTTTTTT
CASSRGGVGPRPGELFF
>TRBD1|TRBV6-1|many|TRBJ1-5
TGTGCCAGCAGTGAACCAGGGACAGGGGGCCCAAATCAGCCCCAGCATTTT
CASSEPGTGGPNQPQHF
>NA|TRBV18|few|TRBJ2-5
TGTGCCAGCTCGGGGGCTAGTATGGTTGGACAAGAGACCCAGTACTTC
CASSGASMVGQETQYF
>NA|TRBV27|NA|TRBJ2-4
TGTGCCAGCAGTTCGTCGACAGGAAACATTCAGTACTTC
CASSSSTGNIQYF
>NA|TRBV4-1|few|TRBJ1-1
TGCGCCAGCAGCCAAGAAGGACCGAGGACAGCCTCGAACACTGAAGCTTTCTTT
CASSQEGPRTASNTEAFF
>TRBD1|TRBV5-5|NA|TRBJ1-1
TGTGCCAGCAGCGCCACAGGGGTCCCAGACAACACTGAAGCTTTCTTT
CASSATGVPDNTEAFF
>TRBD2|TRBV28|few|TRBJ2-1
TGTGCCAGCAGCCGTAGCGGGGGGGCCTTCAGGGAGCAGTTCTTC
CASSRSGGAFREQFF
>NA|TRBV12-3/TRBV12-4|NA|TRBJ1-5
TGTGCCAGCAGTCCCGGGGTGGCCCAGCATTTT
CASSPGVAQHF
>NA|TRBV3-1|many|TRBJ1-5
TGTGCCAGCAGCCAAGAAATAAGCAATCAGCCCCAGCATTTT
CASSQEISNQPQHF
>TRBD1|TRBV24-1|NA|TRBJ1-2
TGTGCCACCAGTGAGTCAGGGGGCACCTATGGCTACACCTTC
CATSESGGTYGYTF
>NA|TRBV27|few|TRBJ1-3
TGTGCCAGCAGTCCAGGACAGCCGAACTCTGGAAACACCATATATTTT
CASSPGQPNSGNTIYF
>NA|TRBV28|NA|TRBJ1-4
TGTGCCAGCAGACCCGAACAGGGCAGGAATGAAAAACTGTTTTTT
CASRPEQGRNEKLFF
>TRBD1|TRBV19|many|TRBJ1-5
TGTGCCAGTAGGTCCGGGACAGGGGTTTATCAGCCCCAGCATTTT
CASRSGTGVYQPQHF
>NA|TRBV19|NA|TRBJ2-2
TGTGCCAGTATTGCCCACCCTGCGGGAACGAACACCGGGGAGCTGTTTTTT
CASIAHPAGTNTGELFF
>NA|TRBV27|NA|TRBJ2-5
TGTGCCAGCAGTTTAGGGTTGGCCCTCTCCGGGGAGACCCAGTACTTC
CASSLGLALSGETQYF
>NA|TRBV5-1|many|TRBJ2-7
TGCGCCAGCAGCTTGGGTCCAGGGAGGCAGAACGAGCAGTACTTC
CASSLGPGRQNEQYF
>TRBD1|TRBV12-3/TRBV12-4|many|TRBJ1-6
TGTGCCAGCAGTCCCCAGGGACAGCTCAATTCACCCCTCCACTTT
CASSPQGQLNSPLHF
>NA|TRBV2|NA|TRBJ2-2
TGTGCCAGCAGTGCGCGCTACGGTGGCGGGGAGCTGTTTTTT
CASSARYGGGELFF
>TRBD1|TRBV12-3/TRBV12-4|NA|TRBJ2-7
TGTGCCAGCAGTCCGTGGACAGGTGGGGAGCAGTACTTC
CASSPWTGGEQYF
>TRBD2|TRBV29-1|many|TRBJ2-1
TGCAGCGTTGAAGTGGGGACTAGTATAAATGTCAATGAGCAGTTCTTC
CSVEVGTSINVNEQFF